Listed here are 17 T cell receptor beta chains from one sample, sequenced in a study of early stage breast cancer tumors. Sequencing was performed with immunoSEQ multiplex PCR; in TCRdb, only in-frame clones are kept and a portion is missing. The table records tens of thousands of clones, about 74% of them present only once. The source material was blood. Receptors were obtained from a person aged 25-39 years with breast cancer.

This rearrangement joins TRBV27 to TRBJ2-7; 9 nucleotides match TRBD2. This CDR3 is built from 18 residues. V gave up 2 bases and J gave up 3 bases; unmatched junction bases: 14. Germline lookup yields CDR1 MNHEY and CDR2 SMNVEV (reference sequence). This chain's CDR3 is CASSLLGLALDGFYEQYF. CDR3 nucleotides: TGTGCCAGCAGTTTACTGGGACTAGCATTAGATGGGTTCTACGAGCAGTACTTC.

The chain uses TRBV11-1 and TRBJ2-7; 7 positions agree with TRBD2. The V segment lost 5 bases and the J segment 2 bases; nucleotides outside the gene matches: 6. CDR3 length: 14 residues. CDR1 is SGHAT, CDR2 FQDESV, per germline (reference sequence). This CDR3 reads CASSPIAGAYEQYF. The CDR3 nucleotides read TGTGCCAGCAGCCCCATCGCGGGGGCCTACGAGCAGTACTTC.

The chain has TRBV10-3 and TRBJ1-2; TRBD1 matches at 9 bases. The germline V gene has CDR1 ENHRY and CDR2 SYGVKD. V was pared by 4 bases and J by 2 bases, with 8 bases of the junction left unmatched. There are 16 residues in the CDR3. CDR3 sequence reads: CAISAADRGPNYGYTF. CDR3 in DNA: TGTGCCATCAGTGCGGCGGACAGGGGACCCAACTATGGCTACACCTTC.

This chain connects TRBV7-8 to TRBJ2-7; D perhaps matches TRBD1 (6 bases). Germline V gene sequence: CDR1 SGHVS, CDR2 FQNEAQ. The germline V and J ends were trimmed by 7 bases and 0 bases, with 16 bases remaining between them. The CDR3 extends over 15 amino acids. CDR3 DNA sequence: TGTGCCAGCACCTCCTTCCAGGGGCCCTCCTACGAGCAGTACTTC. This gives the protein CASTSFQGPSYEQYF.

The chain links TRBV27 to TRBJ2-3; TRBD2 matches at 10 bases. This CDR3 has 17 amino acids. The J segment lost 4 bases and the V segment lost 2 bases, leaving 9 bases of the junction unmatched. The germline CDR1 and CDR2 sequences are MNHEY and SMNVEV (reference sequence). As DNA, the CDR3 is TGTGCCAGCAGTTTACGCTCCCTAGCGGGAGTTTCAGATACGCAGTATTTT. It translates to CASSLRSLAGVSDTQYF.

This clone was recorded only once. The V and J genes are TRBV5-6 and TRBJ2-5; 7 positions match TRBD1. The CDR3 spans 14 residues. With 8 bases clipped from V and 3 bases from J, the junction kept 10 bases outside the gene matches. Germline CDR1 reads SGHDT; CDR2 reads YYEEEE. CDR3 DNA sequence: TGTGCCAGTCGGTTCGACAGGGCAGAAGAGACCCAGTACTTC. Residues: CASRFDRAEETQYF.

This chain uses TRBV30 with TRBJ1-1, with D tentatively TRBD1 (5 bases). Per germline, CDR1 GTSNPN and CDR2 SVGIG (reference sequence). The CDR3 runs to 11 residues. The V end lost 8 bases, the J end lost 6 bases, and 13 bases lay between the germline ends. CDR3 sequence: CAGQVWAEAFF. For the CDR3, the DNA is TGTGCCGGACAAGTTTGGGCTGAAGCTTTCTTT.

J is TRBJ2-1 and V is TRBV25-1, with TRBD2 identical over 9 bases. The germline CDR1 and CDR2 sequences are MGHDK and SYGVNS. The CDR3 extends over 16 amino acids. The V and J ends lost 2 bases and 6 bases, in that order; junction bases with no gene match: 8. The CDR3 region is CASSEGASGTTNEQFF. In DNA form, the CDR3 reads TGTGCCAGCAGTGAAGGGGCTAGCGGGACGACCAATGAGCAGTTCTTC.

The rearrangement joins TRBV6-5 to TRBJ2-2; 7 nucleotides line up with TRBD2. The CDR3 contains 15 residues. The J segment lost 3 bases and the V segment lost 6 bases, leaving 7 bases of the junction unmatched. Germline assignment: CDR1 MNHEY and CDR2 SVGAGI. The CDR3 protein is CASSRAGEYTGELFF. The CDR3 region has the DNA TGTGCCAGCAGCAGGGCGGGAGAATACACCGGGGAGCTGTTTTTT.

In its sample, this clone was seen a few times. The chain combines TRBV2 with TRBJ1-5; no definite D call. Germline CDR1 is SNHLY and CDR2 is FYNNEI. CDR3 size: 15 residues. V was clipped by 2 bases and J by 4 bases, with 12 bases between them. The CDR3 region is CASSEWEGPNQPQHF. As DNA, the CDR3 is TGTGCCAGCAGTGAATGGGAAGGACCTAATCAGCCCCAGCATTTT.

The V call is TRBV12-5, the J call TRBJ1-1, with TRBD1 as a possible D gene (5 bases). V dropped 7 bases and J dropped 7 bases, with 16 bases sitting between them. This CDR3 has 13 amino acids. The germline V gene encodes CDR1 LGHNT and CDR2 FRNRAP. DNA of the CDR3: TGTGCTAGTGCCCAGGGTTCTTGGGGTGAAGCTTTCTTT. Protein product: CASAQGSWGEAFF. Full variable domain (rest looked up from reference TRBV12-5 and TRBJ1-1): DARVTQTPRHKVTEMGQEVTMRCQPILGHNTVFWYRQTMMQGLELLAYFRNRAPLDDSGMPKDRFSAEMPDATLATLKIQPSEPRDSAVYFCASAQGSWGEAFFGQGTRLTVV.

V is TRBV7-2 and J is TRBJ1-3; 7 bases align to TRBD1. Losses at the gene ends were 1 base for V and 3 bases for J; bases not matched to a gene: 6. Germline V gene lookup returns CDR1 SGHTA and CDR2 FQGNSA. This CDR3 is built from 16 residues. CDR3 bases: TGTGCCAGCAGCTTAGTGGGGACAGAAAGTGGAAACACCATATATTTT. As protein: CASSLVGTESGNTIYF.

The chain recombines TRBV19 with TRBJ1-6; D is unresolved. The CDR3 length is 15 residues. V was pared by 1 base and J by 0 bases, with 4 bases between. Per germline, CDR1 LNHDA and CDR2 SQIVND (reference sequence). DNA for the CDR3: TGTGCCAGTAGTATAGGAGACTCCTATAATTCACCCCTCCACTTT. This sequence encodes CASSIGDSYNSPLHF.

The rearrangement uses TRBV7-3 and TRBJ2-1; the D is unclear. This CDR3 comprises 15 residues. From germline, CDR1 is SGHTA and CDR2 FQGTGA. Trimming pared 1 base from V and 3 bases from J, leaving 10 bases between. The chain's CDR3 is CASSLRVARYNEQFF. The CDR3 DNA is TGTGCCAGCAGCTTAAGGGTAGCCCGCTACAATGAGCAGTTCTTC.

V and J are TRBV6-5 and TRBJ1-5; 8 bases agree with TRBD1. Germline-derived CDR1 and CDR2 are MNHEY and SVGAGI. The CDR3 runs 14 residues. V shed 5 bases, J shed 4 bases, and the junction held 4 bases outside the gene matches. The CDR3 DNA is TGTGCCAGCAGTCAGGGGGCGGGAAATCAGCCCCAGCATTTT. Translation: CASSQGAGNQPQHF.

The chain is built from TRBV15 and TRBJ2-7, with TRBD2 matching 12 bases. V trimming: 5 bases; J trimming: 3 bases; junction bases outside the gene matches: 11. In germline, CDR1 is LNHNV, CDR2 YYDKDF (reference sequence). The CDR3 length is 17 residues. This chain's CDR3 is CATSWTSGETRIYEQYF. Written as DNA, the CDR3 is TGTGCCACCAGCTGGACTAGCGGGGAGACTAGGATCTACGAGCAGTACTTC.

The J gene is TRBJ2-7, the V gene TRBV6-5; 7 bases agree with TRBD2. Germline V gene lookup returns CDR1 MNHEY and CDR2 SVGAGI. J lost 4 bases, V lost 4 bases, and 13 bases had no gene match. CDR3 length: 16 residues. CDR3 sequence (DNA): TGTGCCAGCAGTTCTGCCCGCGGGAGTTACGGATACGAGCAGTACTTC. This gives the protein CASSSARGSYGYEQYF.